The T cell receptor beta chain under discussion was sequenced for a study of T cell responses to AZD1222 COVID-19 vaccine. Overall study context: Second-dose intervals of approximately 4 or approximately 12 weeks were pooled.

Trimming took 4 bases from V and 0 from J, leaving 14 bases between them. The CDR3 loop spans 15 amino acids. Germline CDR1 is SGHRS and CDR2 is YFSETQ. The table came from immunoSEQ multiplex PCR; TCRdb's copy has only in-frame clones and leaves some out. Of about 130,000 clones in the sample, around 87% were seen once. Concerning this clone itself: Its antigen remains unknown.

Study-level results: Seropositive status at baseline applied to only 6 or 7 AZD1222 recipients. With dominance at 160-218 and 743-854, vaccine-associated CD4 TCRs spanned spike. Repertoire collection took place solely once the T cell response had peaked.

The chain couples TRBV5-1 to TRBJ2-7; D might be TRBD2 (6 bases). Sequencing used peripheral blood, obtained on day 0 of AZD1222 vaccination. The source is an adult in good health. Here the CDR3 DNA reads TGCGCCAGCAGCCCGGGGTGGGGGGACTCCTACGAGCAGTACTTC. This encodes CASSPGWGDSYEQYF. Supplemented by reference TRBV5-1 and TRBJ2-7, the full variable domain reads KAGVTQTPRYLIKTRGQQVTLSCSPISGHRSVSWYQQTPGQGLQFLFEYFSETQRNKGNFPGRFSGRQFSNSRSEMNVSTLELGDSALYLCASSPGWGDSYEQYFGPGTRLTVT.